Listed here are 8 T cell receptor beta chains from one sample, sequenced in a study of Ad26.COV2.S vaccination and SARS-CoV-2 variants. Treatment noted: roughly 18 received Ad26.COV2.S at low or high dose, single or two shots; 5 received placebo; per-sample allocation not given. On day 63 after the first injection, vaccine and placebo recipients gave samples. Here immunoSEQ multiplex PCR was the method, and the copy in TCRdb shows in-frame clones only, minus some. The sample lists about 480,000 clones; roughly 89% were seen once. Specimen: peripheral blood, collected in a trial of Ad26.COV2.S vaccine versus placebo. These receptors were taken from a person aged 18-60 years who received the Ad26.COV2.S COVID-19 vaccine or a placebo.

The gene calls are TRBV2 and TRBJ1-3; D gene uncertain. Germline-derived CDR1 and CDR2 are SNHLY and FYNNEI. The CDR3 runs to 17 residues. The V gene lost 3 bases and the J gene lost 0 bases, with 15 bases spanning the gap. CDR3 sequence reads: CASSDPRVTGSGNTIYF. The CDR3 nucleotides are TGTGCCAGCAGTGACCCTCGAGTAACGGGCTCTGGAAACACCATATATTTT.

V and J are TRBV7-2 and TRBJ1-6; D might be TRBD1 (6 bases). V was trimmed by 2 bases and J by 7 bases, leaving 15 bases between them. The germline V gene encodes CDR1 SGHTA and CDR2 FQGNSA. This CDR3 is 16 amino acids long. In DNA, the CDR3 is TGTGCCAGCAGCTTACGGGCAGGGGTGGGAAATTCACCCCTCCACTTT. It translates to CASSLRAGVGNSPLHF. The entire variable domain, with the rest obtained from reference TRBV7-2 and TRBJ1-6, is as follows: GAGVSQSPSNKVTEKGKDVELRCDPISGHTALYWYRQSLGQGLEFLIYFQGNSAPDKSGLPSDRFSAERTGGSVSTLTIQRTQQEDSAVYLCASSLRAGVGNSPLHFGNGTRLTVT.

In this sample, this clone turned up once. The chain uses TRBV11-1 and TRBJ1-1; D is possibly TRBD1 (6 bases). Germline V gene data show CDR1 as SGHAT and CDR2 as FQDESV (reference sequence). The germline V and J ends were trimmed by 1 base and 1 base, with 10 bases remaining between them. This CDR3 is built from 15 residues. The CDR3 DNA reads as TGTGCCAGCAGCTTAGAGGGGGTTAAGAACACTGAAGCTTTCTTT. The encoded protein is CASSLEGVKNTEAFF.

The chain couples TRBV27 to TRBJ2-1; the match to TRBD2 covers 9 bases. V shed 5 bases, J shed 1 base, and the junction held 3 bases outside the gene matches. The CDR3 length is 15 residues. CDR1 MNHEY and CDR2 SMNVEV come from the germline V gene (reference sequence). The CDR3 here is CASSPAGGSYNEQFF. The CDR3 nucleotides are TGTGCCAGCAGTCCAGCGGGAGGATCCTACAATGAGCAGTTCTTC.

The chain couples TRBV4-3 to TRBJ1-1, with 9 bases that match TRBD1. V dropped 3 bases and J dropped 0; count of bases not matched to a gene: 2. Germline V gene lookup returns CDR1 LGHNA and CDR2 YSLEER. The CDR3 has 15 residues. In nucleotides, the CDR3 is TGCGCCAGCAGCCACGGGACAGGGCTGAACACTGAAGCTTTCTTT. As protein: CASSHGTGLNTEAFF.

CDR3 amino acids: CASSRDRGYEQYF. The CDR3 DNA reads as TGTGCCAGCTCCCGGGACAGGGGCTACGAGCAGTACTTC. The gene calls are TRBV28 and TRBJ2-7; 10 bases align to TRBD1. In germline, CDR1 is MDHEN, CDR2 SYDVKM. The CDR3 extends over 13 amino acids. The J segment lost 3 bases and the V segment lost 8 bases, leaving 4 bases of the junction unmatched.

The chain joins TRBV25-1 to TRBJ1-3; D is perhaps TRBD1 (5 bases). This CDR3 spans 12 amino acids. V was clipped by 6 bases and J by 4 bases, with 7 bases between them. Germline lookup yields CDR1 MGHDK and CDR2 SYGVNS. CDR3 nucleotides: TGTGCCAGCAGGGGGGTAGGAAACACCATATATTTT. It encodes CASRGVGNTIYF.

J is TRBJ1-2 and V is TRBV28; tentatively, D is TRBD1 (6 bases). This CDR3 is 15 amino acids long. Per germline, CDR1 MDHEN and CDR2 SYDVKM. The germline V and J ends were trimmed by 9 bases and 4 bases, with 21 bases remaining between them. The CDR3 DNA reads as TGTGCCAGTGCCCTTAGCCCGGGGGCAGTCTATGGCTACACCTTC. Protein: CASALSPGAVYGYTF.